Each of the 12 T cell receptor beta chains below was sequenced from the same sample in a study of shared clonotypes between healthy human individuals. Assay: immunoSEQ multiplex PCR; the TCRdb copy retains only in-frame clones and omits some. The sample holds over a million clones, 98% seen once. Source material: naive CD4+ T cells sorted from blood. The subset was: CD45RA+ positively selected. Every receptor here comes from a young man in good health.

The V gene is TRBV29-1, the J gene TRBJ2-3; D is unclear. The CDR3 contains 13 residues. Trimming pared 7 bases from V and 4 bases from J, leaving 15 bases between. In germline, CDR1 is SQVTM, CDR2 ANQGSEA. The CDR3 loop is CSGNVPGPDTQYF. CDR3 sequence (DNA): TGCAGCGGAAACGTACCGGGCCCAGATACGCAGTATTTT.

The chain links TRBV5-1 to TRBJ1-3; D remains unclear. The CDR3 covers 15 residues. V was clipped by 0 bases and J by 1 base, with 8 bases between them. Germline CDR1 is SGHRS and CDR2 is YFSETQ. The CDR3 reads CASSLGSISGNTIYF. The DNA for the CDR3 is TGCGCCAGCAGCTTGGGGTCGATATCTGGAAACACCATATATTTT.

This clone has a single count. Different DNA sequences within this sample yield the same CDR3. The rearrangement joins TRBV27 to TRBJ1-2; the D is unclear. The length of the CDR3 is 12 residues. V lost 2 bases and J 6 bases, leaving 7 bases between the germline ends. CDR1 is MNHEY, CDR2 SMNVEV, per germline (reference sequence). The CDR3 coding sequence is TGTGCCAGCAGTTTAAGAGGGAATGGCTACACCTTC. It specifies CASSLRGNGYTF.

The gene calls are TRBV6-1 and TRBJ1-2; D unclear. The CDR3 contains 13 residues. The germline V and J ends were trimmed by 2 bases and 3 bases, with 7 bases remaining between them. Germline V gene data show CDR1 as MNHNS and CDR2 as SASEGT. This CDR3 reads CASSESFYYGYTF. In DNA form, the CDR3 reads TGTGCCAGCAGTGAAAGTTTCTACTATGGCTACACCTTC.

V usage is TRBV4-3 and J usage is TRBJ1-2; 8 nucleotides agree with TRBD1. V gave up 3 bases and J gave up 7 bases; unmatched junction bases: 4. Germline loops: CDR1 LGHNA, CDR2 YSLEER. The CDR3 spans 13 residues. CDR3 amino acids: CASSQDRDFGYTF. The CDR3 DNA sequence: TGCGCCAGCAGCCAGGACAGGGATTTTGGCTACACCTTC.

This clone came up once. The CDR3 protein is CASSAFTGNLAKNIQYF. CDR3 bases: TGTGCCAGCAGCGCATTTACAGGAAACCTAGCCAAAAACATTCAGTACTTC. The chain recombines TRBV14 with TRBJ2-4, with D possibly matching TRBD1 (5 bases). The CDR3 totals 17 residues. Germline CDR1 SGHDN, CDR2 FVKESK. V was cut by 5 bases and J by 0 bases, with 17 bases left in between.

The chain recombines TRBV6-5 with TRBJ1-1, with D possibly matching TRBD1 (6 bases). Looked up from germline, CDR1 is MNHEY and CDR2 is SVGAGI. V dropped 0 bases and J dropped 4 bases, with 9 bases sitting between them. The CDR3 runs 14 residues. CDR3 sequence: CASSYSPGVTEAFF. The CDR3 DNA reads TGTGCCAGCAGTTACTCGCCAGGGGTCACTGAAGCTTTCTTT.

The chain is built from TRBV5-1 and TRBJ1-2; D unclear. CDR1 SGHRS and CDR2 YFSETQ come from the germline V gene. V dropped 4 bases and J dropped 7 bases, with 17 bases sitting between them. This CDR3 is built from 14 residues. The CDR3 sequence is CASSPTGPFGGYTF. The DNA for the CDR3 is TGCGCCAGCAGCCCTACCGGGCCCTTCGGTGGCTACACCTTC.

Worth noting for this clone: This same CDR3 is encoded by further DNA sequences in the sample. The chain is built from TRBV9 and TRBJ2-3, with D hard to call. The V end was cut by 0 bases, the J end by 2 bases, with 7 bases between. CDR1 and CDR2 from the germline V gene are SGDLS and YYNGEE. The CDR3 runs to 14 residues. CDR3 region: CASSVAGSTDTQYF. The CDR3, as DNA: TGTGCCAGCAGCGTAGCTGGGTCCACAGATACGCAGTATTTT.

The chain is built from TRBV29-1 and TRBJ2-6; the match to TRBD2 covers 10 bases. Germline V lookup: CDR1 SQVTM, CDR2 ANQGSEA. V was pared by 4 bases and J by 2 bases, with 5 bases of the junction left unmatched. This CDR3 region has 16 residues. CDR3 protein: CSVGLAGVAGANVLTF. The CDR3 DNA is TGCAGCGTTGGGCTAGCGGGAGTTGCTGGGGCCAACGTCCTGACTTTC.

V gene TRBV16 combines with J gene TRBJ2-1; 11 bases are shared with TRBD2. The CDR3 totals 15 residues. The junction had 5 bases not matched to a gene; V was cut back by 3 bases and J by 7 bases. CDR1 and CDR2 (germline): KGHSY, FQNENV. In DNA, the CDR3 is TGTGCCAGCAGCCAGGTCGCTAGCGGGGGGAATGAGCAGTTCTTC. Protein sequence: CASSQVASGGNEQFF.

The chain is built from TRBV4-3 and TRBJ2-1; 8 bases match TRBD2. This CDR3 is 16 amino acids long. CDR1 and CDR2 from the germline V gene are LGHNA and YSLEER. V lost 1 base, J lost 2 bases, and 4 bases stayed unmatched. The DNA for the CDR3 is TGCGCCAGCAGCCAAGGGGAAGCGGGAGCCTACAATGAGCAGTTCTTC. It is translated as CASSQGEAGAYNEQFF.